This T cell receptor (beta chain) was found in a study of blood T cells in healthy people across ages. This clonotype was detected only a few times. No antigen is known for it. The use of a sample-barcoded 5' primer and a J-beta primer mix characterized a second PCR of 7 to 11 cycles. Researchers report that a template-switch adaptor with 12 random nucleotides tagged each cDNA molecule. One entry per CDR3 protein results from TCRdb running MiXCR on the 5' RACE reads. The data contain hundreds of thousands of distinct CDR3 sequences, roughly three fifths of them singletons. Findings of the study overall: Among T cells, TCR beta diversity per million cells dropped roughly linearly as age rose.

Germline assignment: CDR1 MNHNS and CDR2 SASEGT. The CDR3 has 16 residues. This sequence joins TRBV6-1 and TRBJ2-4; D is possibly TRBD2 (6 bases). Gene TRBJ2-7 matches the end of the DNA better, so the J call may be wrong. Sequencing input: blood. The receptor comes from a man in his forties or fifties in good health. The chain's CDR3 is CASIPVAGSRSYEQYF. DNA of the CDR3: TGTGCCAGCATTCCAGTCGCGGGAAGTAGGTCCTACGAGCAGTACTTC.